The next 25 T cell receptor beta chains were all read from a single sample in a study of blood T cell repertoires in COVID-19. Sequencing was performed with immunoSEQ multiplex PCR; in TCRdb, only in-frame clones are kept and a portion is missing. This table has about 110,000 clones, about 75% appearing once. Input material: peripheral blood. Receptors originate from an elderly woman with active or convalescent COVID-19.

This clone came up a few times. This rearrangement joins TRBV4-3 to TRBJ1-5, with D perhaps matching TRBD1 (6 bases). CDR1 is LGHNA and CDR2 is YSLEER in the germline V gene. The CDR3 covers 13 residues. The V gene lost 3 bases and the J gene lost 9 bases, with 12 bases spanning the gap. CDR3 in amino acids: CASSQQSRGPQHF. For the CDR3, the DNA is TGCGCCAGCAGCCAGCAGAGCAGGGGGCCCCAGCATTTT.

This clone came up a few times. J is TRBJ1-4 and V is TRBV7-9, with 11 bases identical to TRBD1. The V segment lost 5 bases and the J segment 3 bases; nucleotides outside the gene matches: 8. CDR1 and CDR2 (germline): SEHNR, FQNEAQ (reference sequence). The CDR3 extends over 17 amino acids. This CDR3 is CASSPDRGRGSNEKLFF. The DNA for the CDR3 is TGTGCCAGCAGCCCGGACAGGGGGCGGGGATCTAATGAAAAACTGTTTTTT.

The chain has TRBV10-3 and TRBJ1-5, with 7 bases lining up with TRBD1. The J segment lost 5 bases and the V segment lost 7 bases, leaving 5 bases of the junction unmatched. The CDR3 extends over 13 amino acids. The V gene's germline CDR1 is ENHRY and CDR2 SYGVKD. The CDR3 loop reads CAITGQEDQPQHF. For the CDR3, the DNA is TGTGCCATCACAGGACAGGAGGATCAGCCCCAGCATTTT.

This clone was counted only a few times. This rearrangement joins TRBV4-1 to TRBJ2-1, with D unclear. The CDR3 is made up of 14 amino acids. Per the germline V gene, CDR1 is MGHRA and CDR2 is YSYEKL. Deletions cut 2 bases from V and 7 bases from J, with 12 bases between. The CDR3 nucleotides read TGCGCCAGCAGCCAAAATCCAAACACAAATGAGCAGTTCTTC. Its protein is CASSQNPNTNEQFF.

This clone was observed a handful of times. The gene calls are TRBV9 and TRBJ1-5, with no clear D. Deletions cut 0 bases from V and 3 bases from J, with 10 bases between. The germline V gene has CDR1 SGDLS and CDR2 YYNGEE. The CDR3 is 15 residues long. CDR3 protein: CASSVGGTDNQPQHF. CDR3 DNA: TGTGCCAGCAGCGTAGGTGGAACAGACAATCAGCCCCAGCATTTT.

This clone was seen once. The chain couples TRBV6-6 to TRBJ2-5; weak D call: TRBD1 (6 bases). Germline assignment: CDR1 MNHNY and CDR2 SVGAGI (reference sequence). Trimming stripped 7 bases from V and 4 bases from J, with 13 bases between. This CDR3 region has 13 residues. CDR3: CASTSTGLETQYF. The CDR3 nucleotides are TGTGCCAGCACCTCCACAGGGTTAGAGACCCAGTACTTC.

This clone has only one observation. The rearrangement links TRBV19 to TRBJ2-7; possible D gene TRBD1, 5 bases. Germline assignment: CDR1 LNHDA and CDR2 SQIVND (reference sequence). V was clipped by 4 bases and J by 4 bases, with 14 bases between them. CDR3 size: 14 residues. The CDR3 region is CASSKGVKGYEQYF. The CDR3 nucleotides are TGTGCCAGTAGTAAAGGGGTAAAGGGGTACGAGCAGTACTTC.

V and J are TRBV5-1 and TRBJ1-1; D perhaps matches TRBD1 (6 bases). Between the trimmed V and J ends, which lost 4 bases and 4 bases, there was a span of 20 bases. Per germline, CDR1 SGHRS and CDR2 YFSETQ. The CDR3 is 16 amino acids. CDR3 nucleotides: TGCGCCAGCAGCCCAATGACAGGCCTTGGCGGCACTGAAGCTTTCTTT. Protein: CASSPMTGLGGTEAFF.

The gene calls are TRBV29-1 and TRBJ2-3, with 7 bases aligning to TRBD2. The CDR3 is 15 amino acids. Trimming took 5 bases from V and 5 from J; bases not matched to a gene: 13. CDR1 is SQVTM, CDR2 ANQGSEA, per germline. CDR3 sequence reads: CSVFTSAWGGDTQYF. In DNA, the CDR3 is TGCAGCGTTTTTACTAGCGCGTGGGGGGGAGATACGCAGTATTTT.

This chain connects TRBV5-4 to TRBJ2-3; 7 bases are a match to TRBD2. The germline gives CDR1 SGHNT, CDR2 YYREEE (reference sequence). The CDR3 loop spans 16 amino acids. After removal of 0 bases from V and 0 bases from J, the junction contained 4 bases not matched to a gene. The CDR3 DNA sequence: TGTGCCAGCAGCTTGGCTCTTAGCGGGAGCACAGATACGCAGTATTTT. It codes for CASSLALSGSTDTQYF.

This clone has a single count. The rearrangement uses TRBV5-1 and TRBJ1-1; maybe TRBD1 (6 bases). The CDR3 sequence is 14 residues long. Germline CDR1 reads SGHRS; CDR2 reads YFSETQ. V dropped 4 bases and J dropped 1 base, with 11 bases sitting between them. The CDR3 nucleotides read TGCGCCAGCAGCCTACAGGGCGGGAACACTGAAGCTTTCTTT. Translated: CASSLQGGNTEAFF.

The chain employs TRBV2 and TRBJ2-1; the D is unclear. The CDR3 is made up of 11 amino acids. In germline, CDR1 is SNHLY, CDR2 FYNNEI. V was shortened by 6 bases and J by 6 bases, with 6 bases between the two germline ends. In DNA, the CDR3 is TGTGCCAGCAGACAGTCCAATGAGCAGTTCTTC. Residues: CASRQSNEQFF.

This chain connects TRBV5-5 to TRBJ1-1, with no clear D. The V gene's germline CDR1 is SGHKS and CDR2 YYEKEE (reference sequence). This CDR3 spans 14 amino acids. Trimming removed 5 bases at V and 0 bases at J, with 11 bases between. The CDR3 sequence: CASSSAGMNTEAFF. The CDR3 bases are TGTGCCAGCAGTTCCGCGGGGATGAACACTGAAGCTTTCTTT.

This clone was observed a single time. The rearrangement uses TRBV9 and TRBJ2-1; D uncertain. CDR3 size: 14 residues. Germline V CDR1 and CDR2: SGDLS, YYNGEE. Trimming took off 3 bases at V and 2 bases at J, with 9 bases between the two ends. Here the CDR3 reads CASSGSLTYNEQFF. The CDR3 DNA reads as TGTGCCAGCAGCGGTTCGCTAACCTACAATGAGCAGTTCTTC.

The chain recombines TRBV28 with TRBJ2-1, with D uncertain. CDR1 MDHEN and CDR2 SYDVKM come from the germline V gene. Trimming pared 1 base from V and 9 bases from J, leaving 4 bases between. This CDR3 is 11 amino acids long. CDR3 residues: CASSLSGEQFF. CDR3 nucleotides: TGTGCCAGCAGTTTATCCGGTGAGCAGTTCTTC.

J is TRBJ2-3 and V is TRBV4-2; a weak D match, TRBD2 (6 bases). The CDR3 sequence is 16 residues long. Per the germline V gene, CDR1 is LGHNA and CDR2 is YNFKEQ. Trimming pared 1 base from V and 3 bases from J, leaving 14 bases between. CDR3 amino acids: CASSQARGAGTDTQYF. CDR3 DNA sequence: TGTGCCAGCAGCCAAGCTCGGGGCGCGGGGACAGATACGCAGTATTTT.

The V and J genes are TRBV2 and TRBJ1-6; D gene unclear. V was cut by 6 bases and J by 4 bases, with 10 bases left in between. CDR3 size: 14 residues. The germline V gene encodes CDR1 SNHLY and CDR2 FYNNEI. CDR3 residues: CASRGRPYNSPLHF. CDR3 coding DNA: TGTGCCAGCAGGGGCAGGCCTTATAATTCACCCCTCCACTTT.

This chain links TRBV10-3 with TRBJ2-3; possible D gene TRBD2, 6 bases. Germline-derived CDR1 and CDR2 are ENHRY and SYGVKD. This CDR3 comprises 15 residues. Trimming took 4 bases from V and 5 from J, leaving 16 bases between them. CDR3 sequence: CAISGDGSTLDTQYF. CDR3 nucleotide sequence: TGTGCCATCAGTGGAGACGGGAGTACATTAGATACGCAGTATTTT.

Here the CDR3 reads CASSLFAYSTNEQFF. CDR3 nucleotide sequence: TGTGCCAGCAGTTTATTTGCCTATAGTACCAATGAGCAGTTCTTC. The V call is TRBV27, the J call TRBJ2-1; D remains unclear. Trimming pared 1 base from V and 6 bases from J, leaving 13 bases between. Germline CDR1 and CDR2: MNHEY and SMNVEV (reference sequence). The CDR3 sequence is 15 residues long.

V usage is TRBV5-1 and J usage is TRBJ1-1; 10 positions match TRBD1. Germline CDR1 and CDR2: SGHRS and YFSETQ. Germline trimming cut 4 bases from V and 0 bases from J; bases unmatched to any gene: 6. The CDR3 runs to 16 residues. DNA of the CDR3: TGCGCCAGCAGCACCGGACAGGGGGGGATGAACACTGAAGCTTTCTTT. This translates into CASSTGQGGMNTEAFF.

The CDR3 sequence is CTSSQDGGSDRDEQFF. DNA for the CDR3: TGCACCAGCAGCCAAGATGGCGGGAGTGATCGGGATGAGCAGTTCTTC. This sequence joins TRBV1 and TRBJ2-1; the table calls TRBD2, which could not be checked here. TRBV1 is listed as a pseudogene. The CDR3 has 16 amino acids.

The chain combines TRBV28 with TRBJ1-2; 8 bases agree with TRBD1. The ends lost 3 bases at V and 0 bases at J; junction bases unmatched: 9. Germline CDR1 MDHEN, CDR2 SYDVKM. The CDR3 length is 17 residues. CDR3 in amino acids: CASSFVQGAIANYGYTF. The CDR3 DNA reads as TGTGCCAGCAGTTTCGTCCAGGGGGCTATAGCTAACTATGGCTACACCTTC.

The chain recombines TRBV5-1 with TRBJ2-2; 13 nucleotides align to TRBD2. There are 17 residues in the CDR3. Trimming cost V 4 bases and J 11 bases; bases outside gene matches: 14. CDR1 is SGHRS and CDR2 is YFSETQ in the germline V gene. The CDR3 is CASSPPGTSGTSFELFF. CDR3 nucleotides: TGCGCCAGCAGCCCCCCCGGGACTAGCGGGACCTCGTTCGAGCTGTTTTTT.

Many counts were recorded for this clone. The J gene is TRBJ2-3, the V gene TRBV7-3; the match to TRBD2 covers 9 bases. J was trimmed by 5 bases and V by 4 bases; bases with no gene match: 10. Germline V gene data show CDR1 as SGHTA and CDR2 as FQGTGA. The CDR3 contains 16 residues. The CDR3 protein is CASSSSLGREGDTQYF. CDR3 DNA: TGTGCCAGCAGCTCCAGTCTGGGGCGGGAGGGAGATACGCAGTATTTT.

In nucleotides, the CDR3 is TGTGCCAGCAGTTCCTGGGACAGGGGGACTGAAGCTTTCTTT. This codes for CASSSWDRGTEAFF. The chain has TRBV27 and TRBJ1-1, with TRBD1 identical over 11 bases. Germline V gene lookup returns CDR1 MNHEY and CDR2 SMNVEV (reference sequence). J gave up 5 bases and V 4 bases, and 3 bases lay outside the gene matches. This CDR3 has 14 residues.